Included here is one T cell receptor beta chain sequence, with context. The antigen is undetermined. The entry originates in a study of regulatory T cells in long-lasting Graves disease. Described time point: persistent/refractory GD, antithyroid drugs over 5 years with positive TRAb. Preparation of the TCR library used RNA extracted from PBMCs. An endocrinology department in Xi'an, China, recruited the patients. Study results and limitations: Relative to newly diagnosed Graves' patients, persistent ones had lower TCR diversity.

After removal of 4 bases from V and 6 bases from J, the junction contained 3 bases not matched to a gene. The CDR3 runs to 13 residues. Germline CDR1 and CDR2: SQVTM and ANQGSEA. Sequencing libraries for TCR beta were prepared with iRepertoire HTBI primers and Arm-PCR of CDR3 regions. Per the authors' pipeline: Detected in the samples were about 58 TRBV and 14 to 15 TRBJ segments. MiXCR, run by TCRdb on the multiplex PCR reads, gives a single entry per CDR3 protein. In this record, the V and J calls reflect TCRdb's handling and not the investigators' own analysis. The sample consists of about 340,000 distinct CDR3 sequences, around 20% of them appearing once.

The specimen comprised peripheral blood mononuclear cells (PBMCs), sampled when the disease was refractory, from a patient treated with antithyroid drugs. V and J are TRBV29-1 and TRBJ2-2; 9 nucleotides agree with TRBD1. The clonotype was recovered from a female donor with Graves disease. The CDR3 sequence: CSVGGTGPGELFF. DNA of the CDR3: TGCAGCGTTGGCGGGACAGGGCCCGGGGAGCTGTTTTTT.